The clone carrying this T cell receptor (beta chain) was found a few times. Its antigen is unknown. Between the trimmed V and J ends, which lost 0 bases and 2 bases, there was a span of 11 bases. The CDR3 totals 17 residues. Germline V gene lookup returns CDR1 MGHRA and CDR2 YSYEKL. TCRdb reprocessed the 5' RACE reads via MiXCR and lists one record per CDR3 protein. The sample lists 250,000 to 400,000 distinct CDR3 sequences, around 4.5% occurring once. This entry comes from a study of T cells after yellow fever vaccination. Study findings and constraints: The secondary response was weaker, and its peak arrived faster, on day 5 versus 15. FACS-sorted repertoires could contain abundant clonotypes contaminating from the bulk population. Relatively few clonotypes were ones that appeared in both CD4 and CD8 compartments. Reappearing after the booster were most of the clones from primary vaccination (roughly 95% CD4, around 90% CD8).

The sample was PBMCs, taken 15 days after the yellow fever booster vaccination. This receptor was identified in a man between 18 and 29 years old who received the YFV17D yellow fever vaccine. The chain has TRBV4-1 and TRBJ1-6; tentative D call: TRBD1 (6 bases). The CDR3 bases are TGCGCCAGCAGCCAAGACGACAGGTCTCCCTATAATTCACCCCTCCACTTT. Its protein product is CASSQDDRSPYNSPLHF.